Each of the 8 T cell receptor beta chains below was sequenced from the same sample in a study of blood T cells in healthy people across ages. Sample-barcoded 5' priming and a J-beta primer mix drove a second PCR of about 6 to 11 cycles. MiXCR, run by TCRdb on the 5' RACE reads, gives a single entry per CDR3 protein. Here the sample spans some 1.7 million distinct CDR3 sequences, 25% to 30% being singletons. Sequenced: blood. These receptors were collected from a woman aged 25-40 years in good health.

This clonotype was counted between two and nine times. A much larger clone lies one base from this, so it may be a read error. The chain carries TRBV20-1 and TRBJ2-7; D call uncertain. The CDR3 has 12 amino acids. CDR1 is DFQATT and CDR2 is SNEGSKA in the germline V gene (reference sequence). The CDR3 spells CRARVAGLEQYF. DNA for the CDR3: TGCAGGGCTAGAGTTGCAGGTTTGGAGCAGTACTTC.

The chain has TRBV2 and TRBJ2-5; 11 bases fit TRBD2. CDR3 length: 14 residues. Germline V gene lookup returns CDR1 SNHLY and CDR2 FYNNEI. V was pared by 6 bases and J by 2 bases, with 2 bases of the junction left unmatched. The CDR3 DNA sequence: TGTGCCAGCAGGGGACTAGCGGTGCAAGAGACCCAGTACTTC. Protein sequence: CASRGLAVQETQYF.

This clonotype turned up a few times. The genes are TRBV20-1 and TRBJ1-2; D may be TRBD1 (5 bases). There are 14 residues in the CDR3. V was cut by 0 bases and J by 4 bases, with 12 bases left in between. Germline CDR1 and CDR2: DFQATT and SNEGSKA (reference sequence). CDR3 amino acids: CSAREADTPYGYTF. The DNA of the CDR3 is TGCAGTGCTAGAGAAGCGGACACCCCCTATGGCTACACCTTC.

This clonotype was seen a few times. V is TRBV5-1 and J is TRBJ2-2; D gene unclear. This CDR3 has 13 amino acids. V was cut by 0 bases and J by 4 bases, with 4 bases left in between. Germline assignment: CDR1 SGHRS and CDR2 YFSETQ. The CDR3: CASSLAPTGELFF. The CDR3 nucleotides are TGCGCCAGCAGCTTGGCCCCCACCGGGGAGCTGTTTTTT.

The chain is built from TRBV7-9 and TRBJ2-3; D is undetermined. The V and J ends lost 1 base and 14 bases respectively, with 1 base between them. The CDR3 is 8 amino acids. Germline V gene lookup returns CDR1 SEHNR and CDR2 FQNEAQ (reference sequence). The CDR3 protein is CASSLGYF. The CDR3 coding sequence is TGTGCCAGCAGCTTAGGGTATTTT.

This clonotype was detected only once. The chain recombines TRBV29-1 with TRBJ2-3, with D unclear. Looked up from germline, CDR1 is SQVTM and CDR2 is ANQGSEA. The V and J ends lost 5 bases and 4 bases respectively, with 7 bases between them. This CDR3 contains 11 residues. The CDR3 DNA follows: TGCAGCGTTATGCCCGCAGATACGCAGTATTTT. It is translated as CSVMPADTQYF.

The chain has TRBV7-6 and TRBJ2-1; D might be TRBD2 (6 bases). The V gene lost 1 base and the J gene lost 15 bases, with 19 bases spanning the gap. Germline loops: CDR1 SGHVS, CDR2 FNYEAQ. The CDR3 has 14 amino acids. The CDR3 reads CASSLVVVSGALFF. In nucleotides, the CDR3 is TGTGCCAGCAGCTTAGTTGTGGTTAGCGGCGCCCTGTTCTTC.

The gene calls are TRBV20-1 and TRBJ1-5; 7 nucleotides line up with TRBD1. The CDR3 has 14 amino acids. With V trimmed by 1 base and J by 7 bases, 7 bases remained unmatched. Germline CDR1 is DFQATT and CDR2 is SNEGSKA (reference sequence). The DNA of the CDR3 is TGCAGTGCTAGAGGTCCAGGGGGGGGGCAGCCCCAGCATTTT. This sequence encodes CSARGPGGGQPQHF.